This T cell receptor (beta chain) was identified during a study of blood T cells in healthy people across ages. The CDR3 totals 13 residues. Overall study results and limits: Among long-lived donors, naive CD4+ cells were more numerous and diversity higher than in aged donors. The CMV status of each donor remained undetermined, and this could have confounded shifts in expanded clonotypes.

Remarks on this clonotype: Its antigen is not known.

A second PCR, run for roughly 7 to 11 cycles, used a sample-barcoded 5' primer plus a J-beta primer mix. The authors tagged each cDNA molecule using a template-switch adaptor with 12 random nucleotides. CDR3-containing paired-end reads numbering at least 2.5 million came from each sample. Via MiXCR, TCRdb re-called the 5' RACE reads, giving one row per CDR3 protein. Here the sample spans about 1,600,000 distinct CDR3 sequences, approximately 42% being singletons. The origin of this receptor is a woman aged 18 to 35 in good health. The chain carries TRBV21-1 and TRBJ2-7; the tabulated D call, TRBD1, remains unverified against the DNA. TRBV21-1 corresponds to a pseudogene. Sequenced material: blood. CDR3 residues: CASSKDRGDEQYF. CDR3 DNA: TGTGCCAGCAGCAAAGACAGGGGTGACGAGCAGTACTTC.